This passage covers 32 T cell receptor beta chains from one sample sequenced in a study of T cell responses to AZD1222 COVID-19 vaccine. Clones were read by immunoSEQ multiplex PCR, and TCRdb kept only the in-frame ones, dropping some. The profile covers approximately 180,000 clones, with approximately 94% appearing a single time and less than 4.5% taken by the ten largest. The sample was peripheral blood, taken 28 days after the second dose of the MenACWY control vaccine. These receptors all stem from an adult who received the MenACWY meningococcal vaccine as a control.

About this clone itself: An end of the junction differs from the germline gene, which may be a read error. The chain is built from TRBV12-3 or TRBV12-4 and TRBJ2-3; TRBD1 is a possible D gene (6 bases). The CDR3 covers 13 residues. The CDR3 bases are TGTGCCAGCAGTTTATTTAGGCTGGACAGATTAATTTTT. Protein product: CASSLFRLDRLIF.

CDR3: CASSRGQGATYNSPLHF. CDR3 sequence (DNA): TGTGCCAGCAGCCGAGGACAGGGGGCAACCTATAATTCACCCCTCCACTTT. The V gene is TRBV5-4, the J gene TRBJ1-6; 11 nucleotides line up with TRBD1. This CDR3 is built from 17 residues. Trimming cost V 4 bases and J 2 bases; bases outside gene matches: 5. Germline V gene lookup returns CDR1 SGHNT and CDR2 YYREEE (reference sequence).

The rearrangement links TRBV6-1 to TRBJ1-5, with D perhaps matching TRBD1 (5 bases). V was shortened by 2 bases and J by 15 bases, with 17 bases between the two germline ends. The CDR3 extends over 13 amino acids. Germline V gene lookup returns CDR1 MNHNS and CDR2 SASEGT. This CDR3 is CASSETGRPGWHF. The CDR3 nucleotides read TGTGCCAGCAGTGAAACGGGGCGGCCGGGTTGGCATTTT.

The chain has TRBV14 and TRBJ1-6; D remains ambiguous. The ends were cut back, 0 bases at V and 5 bases at J, with 8 bases in the middle. Germline V gene sequence: CDR1 SGHDN, CDR2 FVKESK. The CDR3 has 15 residues. This CDR3 reads CASSQDRLNNSPLHF. The CDR3 bases are TGTGCCAGCAGCCAAGACCGACTGAATAATTCACCCCTCCACTTT.

This clone has a single count. The rearrangement joins TRBV7-8 to TRBJ2-7; D possibly corresponds to TRBD1 (5 bases). V was cut by 4 bases and J by 7 bases, with 26 bases left in between. The V gene's germline CDR1 is SGHVS and CDR2 FQNEAQ. There are 17 residues in the CDR3. The CDR3 sequence: CASSSIAGFSATLEQYF. In DNA, the CDR3 is TGTGCCAGCAGCTCAATCGCAGGGTTTTCGGCAACACTAGAGCAGTACTTC.

The sample holds one count of this clone. This chain uses TRBV27 with TRBJ1-6; maybe TRBD1 (6 bases). Germline loops: CDR1 MNHEY, CDR2 SMNVEV (reference sequence). Trimming stripped 6 bases from V and 9 bases from J, with 18 bases between. This CDR3 has 15 amino acids. This CDR3 is CASRPLVVQGSPLHF. Here the CDR3 DNA reads TGTGCCAGCAGACCTCTTGTTGTACAGGGTTCACCCCTCCACTTT.

The chain uses TRBV6-5 and TRBJ1-5, with D perhaps TRBD1 (6 bases). CDR1 and CDR2 (germline): MNHEY, SVGAGI. V was pared by 6 bases and J by 4 bases, with 16 bases between. The CDR3 consists of 15 residues. CDR3 region: CASSPDSLGNQPQHF. The CDR3, as DNA: TGTGCCAGCAGCCCGGACAGCCTGGGGAATCAGCCCCAGCATTTT.

This chain connects TRBV10-3 to TRBJ1-2; D uncertain. V lost 2 bases, J lost 2 bases, and 6 bases lay in between. The CDR3 is 13 amino acids. Germline CDR1 and CDR2: ENHRY and SYGVKD. The CDR3: CAISEDLNYGYTF. CDR3 in DNA: TGTGCCATCAGTGAGGATCTAAACTATGGCTACACCTTC.

As regards this clone: In the same sample, other DNA sequences code for this CDR3. J is TRBJ2-3 and V is TRBV25-1, with a tentative D call TRBD2 (5 bases). CDR3 size: 13 residues. V was shortened by 1 base and J by 3 bases, with 5 bases between the two germline ends. Germline CDR1 MGHDK, CDR2 SYGVNS. CDR3 nucleotides: TGTGCCAGCAGTGAATCGGGAACAGATACGCAGTATTTT. It translates to CASSESGTDTQYF.

The chain combines TRBV6-5 with TRBJ1-2; TRBD1 matches at 11 bases. This CDR3 is 16 amino acids long. J was trimmed by 1 base and V by 3 bases; bases with no gene match: 4. Germline V gene sequence: CDR1 MNHEY, CDR2 SVGAGI. This CDR3 is CASSYKGQGVNYGYTF. For the CDR3, the DNA is TGTGCCAGCAGTTATAAGGGACAGGGGGTTAACTATGGCTACACCTTC.

This chain links TRBV21-1 with TRBJ1-2; the table calls TRBD1, which could not be checked here. TRBV21-1 is a pseudogene locus. This CDR3 is built from 15 residues. DNA of the CDR3: TGTGCCAGCAGCACTAACCCAGGGGCTAGCTATGGCTACACCTTC. Amino acids: CASSTNPGASYGYTF.

J is TRBJ2-5 and V is TRBV9, with TRBD2 identical over 13 bases. Germline V lookup: CDR1 SGDLS, CDR2 YYNGEE. CDR3 size: 16 residues. V was clipped by 3 bases and J by 5 bases; unmatched bases: 7. CDR3 nucleotides: TGTGCCAGCAGCGCCTCCCGGACTAGCGGGAGTGAGACCCAGTACTTC. The encoded protein is CASSASRTSGSETQYF.

The rearrangement links TRBV3-1 (or the pseudogene TRBV3-2) to TRBJ1-6; D might be TRBD1 (5 bases). The length of the CDR3 is 17 residues. V was trimmed by 7 bases and J by 7 bases, leaving 23 bases between them. In germline, CDR1 is LGHDT, CDR2 YNNKEL (reference sequence). CDR3 sequence: CASTLSLGGVWNSPLHF. The CDR3 bases are TGTGCCAGCACCCTTTCCCTCGGGGGGGTCTGGAATTCACCCCTCCACTTT.

V gene TRBV18 combines with J gene TRBJ2-1; perhaps TRBD2 as D (6 bases). Germline V CDR1 and CDR2: KGHSH, LQKENI. There are 15 residues in the CDR3. Trimming shortened V by 1 base and J by 5 bases, and 12 bases separated the two germline ends. The CDR3 coding sequence is TGTGCCAGCTCACCACGCGGAGGGGACGACAATGAGCAGTTCTTC. Translating gives CASSPRGGDDNEQFF.

The chain recombines TRBV7-2 with TRBJ2-3; D gene uncertain. Deletions cut 5 bases from V and 2 bases from J, with 5 bases between. Germline V CDR1 and CDR2: SGHTA, FQGNSA. This CDR3 has 12 residues. The CDR3 DNA is TGTGCCAGCAGCCCGACCACAGATACGCAGTATTTT. As protein: CASSPTTDTQYF.

This chain connects TRBV29-1 to TRBJ2-6; D may be TRBD1 (5 bases). Looked up from germline, CDR1 is SQVTM and CDR2 is ANQGSEA. Trimming left V 2 bases short and J 4 bases short, with 18 bases between. The CDR3 has 17 amino acids. This chain's CDR3 is CSVESRSGARGANVLTF. The CDR3 DNA reads as TGCAGCGTTGAATCGCGTAGTGGGGCCCGGGGGGCCAACGTCCTGACTTTC.

As regards this clone: This sample includes further DNA sequences coding for the same CDR3. The genes are TRBV6-5 and TRBJ1-1, with no clear D. The CDR3 spans 13 residues. Between the trimmed V and J ends, which lost 5 bases and 1 base, there was a span of 8 bases. Germline V gene lookup returns CDR1 MNHEY and CDR2 SVGAGI. The CDR3: CASSPRGNTEAFF. The CDR3 DNA reads TGTGCCAGCAGTCCCCGAGGGAACACTGAAGCTTTCTTT.

DNA of the CDR3: TGTGCCAGCAGCTTAGAAGAGGGGGCCCACACTGAAGCTTTCTTT. Encoded protein: CASSLEEGAHTEAFF. This chain links TRBV7-2 with TRBJ1-1; 7 positions match TRBD1. The CDR3 sequence is 15 residues long. V shed 1 base, J shed 3 bases, and the junction held 5 bases outside the gene matches. The germline gives CDR1 SGHTA, CDR2 FQGNSA.

The J gene is TRBJ1-2, the V gene TRBV6-6; weak D call: TRBD1 (5 bases). Germline CDR1 and CDR2: MNHNY and SVGAGI (reference sequence). The length of the CDR3 is 15 residues. With 5 bases removed from V and 3 bases from J, the gap between germline ends came to 16 bases. DNA of the CDR3: TGTGCCAGCAGTGACACCGGGACGGCGCACTATGGCTACACCTTC. It specifies CASSDTGTAHYGYTF.

This chain uses TRBV6-5 with TRBJ2-5; 8 bases align to TRBD1. The CDR3 covers 15 residues. Germline CDR1 and CDR2: MNHEY and SVGAGI. Germline trimming cut 4 bases from V and 1 base from J; bases unmatched to any gene: 5. The CDR3 loop reads CASSFDRGSQETQYF. In DNA form, the CDR3 reads TGTGCCAGCAGTTTCGACAGGGGTTCCCAAGAGACCCAGTACTTC.

This chain uses TRBV7-8 with TRBJ2-3; the D call may be TRBD1 or TRBD2 (5 bases each). This CDR3 region has 16 residues. The V gene's germline CDR1 is SGHVS and CDR2 FQNEAQ. V lost 7 bases, J lost 4 bases, and 21 bases lay in between. The CDR3 region is CASTSPEVWGPDTQYF. As DNA, the CDR3 is TGTGCCAGCACCTCTCCGGAGGTTTGGGGCCCAGATACGCAGTATTTT.

V is TRBV7-2 and J is TRBJ2-2, with a possible D match to TRBD2 (5 bases). The CDR3 sequence is 14 residues long. With 2 bases removed from V and 4 bases from J, the gap between germline ends came to 8 bases. Looked up from germline, CDR1 is SGHTA and CDR2 is FQGNSA. The CDR3 region is CASSLNAGTGELFF. The CDR3 nucleotides read TGTGCCAGCAGCTTAAACGCGGGCACCGGGGAGCTGTTTTTT.

The chain couples TRBV11-2 to TRBJ1-5, with a tentative D call TRBD1 (5 bases). V was shortened by 1 base and J by 6 bases, with 7 bases between the two germline ends. Germline V gene lookup returns CDR1 SGHAT and CDR2 FQNNGV. The CDR3 totals 13 residues. The CDR3 loop reads CASSLAGLQPQHF. The CDR3 DNA reads TGTGCCAGCAGCTTAGCGGGGCTTCAGCCCCAGCATTTT.

This chain uses TRBV4-1 with TRBJ2-7; 8 bases are shared with TRBD1. The CDR3 length is 15 residues. The junction had 10 bases not matched to a gene; V was cut back by 3 bases and J by 6 bases. Germline V gives CDR1 MGHRA, CDR2 YSYEKL. The CDR3: CASSQARTGRSEQYF. As DNA, the CDR3 is TGCGCCAGCAGCCAGGCCCGGACAGGGAGGTCCGAGCAGTACTTC.

The rearrangement joins TRBV5-1 to TRBJ1-1; unclear D gene. Germline lookup yields CDR1 SGHRS and CDR2 YFSETQ. The ends were cut back, 0 bases at V and 0 bases at J, with 6 bases in the middle. The CDR3 extends over 14 amino acids. The CDR3 region is CASSLETLNTEAFF. CDR3 DNA sequence: TGCGCCAGCAGCTTGGAGACTCTGAACACTGAAGCTTTCTTT.

The chain couples TRBV18 to TRBJ2-5; tentatively, D is TRBD1 (6 bases). The CDR3 is 15 residues long. Germline CDR1 reads KGHSH; CDR2 reads LQKENI. V lost 2 bases and J lost 5, with 15 bases in between. The CDR3 reads CASSPLTGKLETQYF. CDR3 bases: TGTGCCAGCTCACCATTAACAGGGAAATTGGAGACCCAGTACTTC.

The chain couples TRBV12-5 to TRBJ2-5; 10 bases match TRBD2. This CDR3 comprises 18 residues. Germline CDR1 is LGHNT and CDR2 is FRNRAP. The V segment lost 1 base and the J segment 5 bases; nucleotides outside the gene matches: 13. The CDR3 DNA sequence: TGTGCTAGTGGTTTGGGCCATAGCGGGAGGACCGTTAAGGAGACCCAGTACTTC. Its translation: CASGLGHSGRTVKETQYF. The full variable domain, its missing parts supplied by reference TRBV12-5 and TRBJ2-5, is DARVTQTPRHKVTEMGQEVTMRCQPILGHNTVFWYRQTMMQGLELLAYFRNRAPLDDSGMPKDRFSAEMPDATLATLKIQPSEPRDSAVYFCASGLGHSGRTVKETQYFGPGTRLLVL.

This chain connects TRBV9 to TRBJ2-1, with 7 bases aligning to TRBD2. Germline V lookup: CDR1 SGDLS, CDR2 YYNGEE. CDR3 length: 15 amino acids. The junction had 5 bases not matched to a gene; V was cut back by 3 bases and J by 2 bases. CDR3 sequence: CASSAPGGPYNEQFF. For the CDR3, the DNA is TGTGCCAGCAGCGCGCCGGGGGGACCCTACAATGAGCAGTTCTTC. Full variable domain (outside the CDR3, taken from reference TRBV9 and TRBJ2-1): DSGVTQTPKHLITATGQRVTLRCSPRSGDLSVYWYQQSLDQGLQFLIQYYNGEERAKGNILERFSAQQFPDLHSELNLSSLELGDSALYFCASSAPGGPYNEQFFGPGTRLTVL.

This clone has only one observation. The chain couples TRBV7-2 to TRBJ2-2, with D possibly matching TRBD1 (6 bases). There are 17 residues in the CDR3. From germline, CDR1 is SGHTA and CDR2 FQGNSA. The V end was cut by 6 bases, the J end by 0 bases, with 17 bases between. The CDR3 protein is CASRIGVRTANTGELFF. The CDR3 nucleotides are TGTGCCAGCAGGATAGGGGTTAGGACAGCGAACACCGGGGAGCTGTTTTTT.

V is TRBV12-3 or TRBV12-4 and J is TRBJ2-1, with unresolved D. The V end lost 8 bases, the J end lost 8 bases, and 16 bases lay between the germline ends. This CDR3 spans 13 amino acids. Here the CDR3 DNA reads TGTGCCAGCGGGTCCTCATTTCGGGATGAGCAGTTCTTC. Translated, it gives CASGSSFRDEQFF.

The V gene is TRBV7-2, the J gene TRBJ2-1; 10 nucleotides line up with TRBD2. Unmatched junction bases numbered 3, after V lost 5 bases and J lost 2 bases. CDR1 is SGHTA, CDR2 FQGNSA, per germline. The CDR3 covers 15 residues. The CDR3 reads CASSRGLATYNEQFF. CDR3 DNA sequence: TGTGCCAGCAGCCGGGGACTAGCGACCTACAATGAGCAGTTCTTC.

The chain recombines TRBV7-3 with TRBJ2-2; possibly TRBD2 for D (6 bases). Per the germline V gene, CDR1 is SGHTA and CDR2 is FQGTGA. The CDR3 covers 14 residues. Trimming took off 5 bases at V and 7 bases at J, with 14 bases between the two ends. CDR3 DNA: TGTGCCAGCAGCGCTCATGGGGGGAGCGGGGAGCTGTTTTTT. The encoded protein is CASSAHGGSGELFF.